This T cell receptor (beta chain) was identified in a study of chronic HIV infection and antiretroviral therapy (dated by TCRdb to 2014 to 2015). Preparation of the library involved 5' RACE. TCRdb shows the sequencer as Illumina MiSeq. TCRdb reran the public reads through fastp at Q25 and MiXCR, keeping productive beta chains. Each entry merges the rows of one CDR3 protein and shows their most common DNA and genes. The sample contains 40,000 to 50,000 distinct CDR3 sequences, about a fifth of them found a single time. The ten largest clones capture approximately 2.8% of the sample. This clonotype appeared a few times. There is no known antigen for this receptor. Base qualities are not recorded, but no much larger clone differs from it by a single base. V ends up 6 bases short and J 0 bases short, with an unmatched junction base count of 5. The CDR3 contains 15 residues, cysteine and phenylalanine counted. Only CDR3 DNA remains: 45 bases, in frame from the first base. Taken from the germline V gene (reference sequence), the CDR1 and CDR2 loops are MNHNY and SVGAGI.

The sequence came from an adult who had HIV and had not received antiretroviral therapy, or was an uninfected healthy control (not recorded which). Sequencing used peripheral blood. The V gene is TRBV6-6 and the J gene is TRBJ2-1, with 7 bases in between that match TRBD1. The CDR3: CASSGQASSYNEQFF. The bases read TGTGCCAGCAGCGGACAGGCGAGCTCCTACAATGAGCAGTTCTTC.